Sequencing of this T cell receptor beta chain was carried out in a study of blood T cell repertoires in COVID-19. Study overall: Spain, Italy and the United States supplied samples that represented acute and convalescent COVID-19. The cDNA or gDNA used as material had been derived from T cells, B-cell-depleted T cells, or PBMCs.

The CDR3 consists of 13 residues. Germline V lookup: CDR1 SNHLY, CDR2 FYNNEI. V lost 6 bases to trimming and J lost 3 bases, with 10 bases between them. The authors' processing: Amplification of reference gene primers was used by the study to estimate nucleated cell counts. Method: immunoSEQ multiplex PCR; TCRdb's copy keeps in-frame clones and lacks some. V and J calls and clone size come straight from that table; D and trimming were deduced from the DNA. The table includes some 220,000 clones, approximately 92% detected once. V gene TRBV2 combines with J gene TRBJ2-3; maybe TRBD2 (7 bases). This TCR was recovered from a woman between 18 and 29 years old in a cohort exposed to, infected with or recovered from COVID-19 (not recorded which). Sequenced sample: PBMCs or T cells enriched from blood (not recorded which). The CDR3 is CASRQGGTDTQYF. CDR3 nucleotide sequence: TGTGCCAGCAGACAGGGAGGGACAGATACGCAGTATTTT.